This is a list of T cell receptor beta chains from one sample in a study of early T cells in non-severe SARS-CoV-2 infection. TCRdb reanalysed the 5' RACE reads using MiXCR and keeps one entry per CDR3 protein. This sample has tens of thousands of distinct CDR3 sequences, with roughly 8% found just once. The sample was whole blood. These receptors all stem from an adult who was a healthcare worker with PCR-confirmed SARS-CoV-2 infection or an uninfected control (not recorded which). Both conserved end residues are trimmed from each CDR3. D genes are given only for firm matches.

D gene | V gene | CDR3 protein
TRBD2 | TRBV3-1 | ASGSGGIAKNIQY
TRBD2 | TRBV6-2/TRBV6-3 | ASTVSGSSAKNIQY
NA | TRBV21-1 | ASSKGEDNGYT
NA | TRBV27 | ASSPNAFRTDTQY
TRBD1 | TRBV12-3/TRBV12-4 | ASSPGQGDSNTEAF
NA | TRBV9 | ASSQGSEQY
NA | TRBV11-2 | ASSLGRLYGYT
NA | TRBV11-2 | ASSLGVIGTEGYSPLH
NA | TRBV10-3 | AISVRDEQF
NA | TRBV7-6 | ASSTTVNTGELF
NA | TRBV11-3 | ASSAGQPAYEQY